Below, one TCR beta chain is given with its context. Its antigen is undetermined. The sample is drawn from a study of vaccination and CD4 T cells after COVID-19. Described treatment: roughly 10-day PBMC culture with coronavirus spike peptide pools or control peptides (ViraFEST assay). The unexposed donor gave CD4+ T cells before the COVID-19 pandemic (2011-2018). Replacement of half the medium with fresh IL-2 medium took place on days 3 and 7. The study sequenced cultured CD4+ T cell DNA using the Oncomine TCR Beta short-read assay. Each CDR3 protein gets one entry after TCRdb re-called the PCR reads with MiXCR. The table shows fewer than 8,500 distinct CDR3 sequences, with 40% to 55% occurring only once. The V and J ends lost 6 bases and 2 bases, in that order; junction bases with no gene match: 9. Per germline, CDR1 SEHNR and CDR2 FQNEAQ (reference sequence). The CDR3 is 16 residues long.

The sample consisted of CD4+ T cells from blood, cultured in vitro. The gene calls are TRBV7-9 and TRBJ2-3; 9 positions match TRBD2. The TCR was taken from a human donor in good health. CDR3 sequence reads: CASSPPGLAPTDTQYF. Here the CDR3 DNA reads TGTGCCAGCAGTCCACCGGGACTAGCTCCCACAGATACGCAGTATTTT.